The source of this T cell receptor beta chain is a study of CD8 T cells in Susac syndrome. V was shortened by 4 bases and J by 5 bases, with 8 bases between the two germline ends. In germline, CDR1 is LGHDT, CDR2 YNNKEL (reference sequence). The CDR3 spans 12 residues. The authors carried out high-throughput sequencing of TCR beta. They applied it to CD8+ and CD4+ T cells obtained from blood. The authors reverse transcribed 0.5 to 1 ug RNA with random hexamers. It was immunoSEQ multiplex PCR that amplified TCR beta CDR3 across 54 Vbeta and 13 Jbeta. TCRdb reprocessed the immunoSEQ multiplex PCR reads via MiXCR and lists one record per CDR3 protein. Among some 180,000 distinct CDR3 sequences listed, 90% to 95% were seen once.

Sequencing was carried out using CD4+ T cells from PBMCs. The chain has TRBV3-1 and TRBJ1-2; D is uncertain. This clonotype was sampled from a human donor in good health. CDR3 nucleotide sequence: TGTGCCAGCAGCCCTGGCGAATATGGCTACACCTTC. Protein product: CASSPGEYGYTF.